These 22 T cell receptor beta chains originate from one sample sequenced in a study of blood T cells in healthy people across ages (dated by TCRdb to 2014 to 2015). Receptor amplification or capture employed 5' RACE. The instrument given in TCRdb is Illumina HiSeq 2500. The second PCR ran for about 7 to 11 cycles and used a J-beta primer mix along with a sample-barcoded 5' primer. TCRdb reprocessed the public reads (quality trimming at Q25 with fastp, clone calling with MiXCR) and kept in-frame beta chains. Here each entry gathers all rows of one CDR3 protein and keeps the most common genes and DNA. The sample includes about 1.4 million distinct CDR3 sequences, with roughly 64% observed a single time. Of the sample, 6.7% falls within the top ten clones. Sequencing was done on a sample of blood. The receptor source for this set is a man younger than 35 in good health.

In this sample, this clonotype turned up once. The chain joins TRBV7-2 to TRBJ1-6; 8 bases match TRBD1. CDR3 size: 16 residues. Germline V gene lookup returns CDR1 SGHTA and CDR2 FQGNSA. J was trimmed by 10 bases and V by 2 bases; bases with no gene match: 10. In nucleotides, the CDR3 is TGTGCCAGCAGCTTATTGGGGCAGGGGGCAGTATCACCCCTCCACTTT. This sequence encodes CASSLLGQGAVSPLHF. Full variable domain (rest looked up from reference TRBV7-2 and TRBJ1-6): GAGVSQSPSNKVTEKGKDVELRCDPISGHTALYWYRQSLGQGLEFLIYFQGNSAPDKSGLPSDRFSAERTGGSVSTLTIQRTQQEDSAVYLCASSLLGQGAVSPLHFGNGTRLTVT.

This chain uses TRBV4-1 with TRBJ1-1; D is undetermined. Germline V gives CDR1 MGHRA, CDR2 YSYEKL. Trimming shortened V by 1 base and J by 3 bases, and 6 bases separated the two germline ends. The CDR3 covers 13 residues. The CDR3 nucleotides are TGCGCCAGCAGCCAAGTTCGGGACACTGAAGCTTTCTTT. This codes for CASSQVRDTEAFF.

The chain combines TRBV20-1 with TRBJ2-5; 10 bases fit TRBD1. The germline CDR1 and CDR2 sequences are DFQATT and SNEGSKA (reference sequence). J gave up 5 bases and V 5 bases, and 8 bases lay outside the gene matches. CDR3 length: 14 amino acids. The CDR3 nucleotides read TGCAGTGCTGACCGGGACAGGGGATGGGAGACCCAGTACTTC. As protein: CSADRDRGWETQYF.

This sequence joins TRBV3-1 and TRBJ2-4; weak D call: TRBD2 (6 bases). The CDR3 covers 15 residues. Germline lookup yields CDR1 LGHDT and CDR2 YNNKEL (reference sequence). V lost 2 bases and J lost 7, with 15 bases in between. This CDR3 is CASSQIRGNVNIQYF. Written as DNA, the CDR3 is TGTGCCAGCAGCCAAATTCGGGGGAATGTTAACATTCAGTACTTC.

The chain has TRBV2 and TRBJ2-1; D unresolved. From germline, CDR1 is SNHLY and CDR2 FYNNEI. Trimming removed 6 bases at V and 8 bases at J, with 11 bases between. The CDR3 totals 12 residues. The CDR3 DNA sequence: TGTGCCAGCAGCGTGCTCTGGCATGAGCAGTTCTTC. Encoded protein: CASSVLWHEQFF.

The chain recombines TRBV12-3 or TRBV12-4 with TRBJ2-1, with 11 bases identical to TRBD2. The DNA end favors TRBJ2-7, so the J call may be wrong. This CDR3 contains 15 residues. CDR3 amino acids: CASSSLAGGGFEQYF. The CDR3 nucleotides are TGTGCCAGCAGTTCTCTAGCGGGGGGTGGGTTTGAGCAGTACTTC.

The J gene is TRBJ2-3, the V gene TRBV6-5; 9 nucleotides align to TRBD1. Germline V gene lookup returns CDR1 MNHEY and CDR2 SVGAGI. The junction had 9 bases not matched to a gene; V was cut back by 7 bases and J by 4 bases. CDR3 length: 15 residues. CDR3 in DNA: TGTGCCAGCAATACGGGGACAGGGAGTTCAGATACGCAGTATTTT. It codes for CASNTGTGSSDTQYF.

The chain employs TRBV4-2 and TRBJ2-1, with 9 nucleotides matching TRBD2. V dropped 4 bases and J dropped 5; count of bases not matched to a gene: 6. The length of the CDR3 is 15 residues. Germline V gene lookup returns CDR1 LGHNA and CDR2 YNFKEQ. The CDR3 sequence: CASSPTTSGDNEQFF. The CDR3, as DNA: TGTGCCAGCAGCCCCACGACTAGCGGAGACAATGAGCAGTTCTTC.

This chain connects TRBV4-1 to TRBJ2-3; D uncertain. V was cut by 5 bases and J by 2 bases, with 11 bases left in between. CDR3 size: 14 residues. Germline CDR1 reads MGHRA; CDR2 reads YSYEKL. The CDR3, as DNA: TGCGCCAGCAGCGACGTGGGGATCACAGATACGCAGTATTTT. Translated: CASSDVGITDTQYF.

V gene TRBV29-1 combines with J gene TRBJ2-1; D possibly corresponds to TRBD2 (5 bases). The CDR3 sequence is 12 residues long. CDR1 is SQVTM and CDR2 is ANQGSEA in the germline V gene. V was clipped by 3 bases and J by 8 bases, with 11 bases between them. CDR3 nucleotides: TGCAGCGTTGATCCCGGGAAGGATGAGCAGTTCTTC. Its protein is CSVDPGKDEQFF.

This chain joins TRBV3-1 and TRBJ1-5; D gene ambiguous. The ends were cut back, 4 bases at V and 1 base at J, with 8 bases in the middle. CDR1 and CDR2 from the germline V gene are LGHDT and YNNKEL (reference sequence). The CDR3 totals 14 residues. In DNA form, the CDR3 reads TGTGCCAGCAGCCGGGGTATGAGCAATCAGCCCCAGCATTTT. This gives the protein CASSRGMSNQPQHF. Complete variable domain (other parts from reference TRBV3-1 and TRBJ1-5): DTAVSQTPKYLVTQMGNDKSIKCEQNLGHDTMYWYKQDSKKFLKIMFSYNNKELIINETVPNRFSPKSPDKAHLNLHINSLELGDSAVYFCASSRGMSNQPQHFGDGTRLSIL.

CDR3 sequence reads: CSAHPSSGGTDTQYF. The CDR3 nucleotides read TGCAGTGCTCACCCCTCTAGCGGGGGCACAGATACGCAGTATTTT. V usage is TRBV20-1 and J usage is TRBJ2-3; 9 nucleotides align to TRBD2. Looked up from germline, CDR1 is DFQATT and CDR2 is SNEGSKA (reference sequence). J was trimmed by 1 base and V by 5 bases; bases with no gene match: 7. This CDR3 is built from 15 residues.

In its sample, this clonotype was seen a few times. The CDR3 sequence: CASTARVGPADTQYF. The CDR3 DNA is TGTGCCAGTACCGCCCGGGTCGGTCCCGCAGATACGCAGTATTTT. The V call is TRBV7-9, the J call TRBJ2-3; D not resolved. Trimming removed 9 bases from V and 4 bases from J, with 20 bases in between. CDR1 is SEHNR and CDR2 is FQNEAQ in the germline V gene (reference sequence). This CDR3 region has 15 residues. Together with reference TRBV7-9 and TRBJ2-3, the CDR3 gives the full variable domain: DTGVSQNPRHKITKRGQNVTFRCDPISEHNRLYWYRQTLGQGPEFLTYFQNEAQLEKSRLLSDRFSAERPKGSFSTLEIQRTEQGDSAMYLCASTARVGPADTQYFGPGTRLTVL.

CDR3 region: CASSRAGTGSYEQYF. Written as DNA, the CDR3 is TGTGCCAGCAGCCGAGCCGGGACAGGCTCCTACGAGCAGTACTTC. The chain combines TRBV3-1 with TRBJ2-7; 8 nucleotides align to TRBD1. This CDR3 comprises 15 residues. V gave up 4 bases and J gave up 0 bases; unmatched junction bases: 5. The germline V gene has CDR1 LGHDT and CDR2 YNNKEL (reference sequence).

The genes are TRBV7-4 and TRBJ2-3; 7 bases line up with TRBD2. The CDR3 runs 17 residues. Germline lookup yields CDR1 SGHVT and CDR2 SQSDAQ. V gave up 5 bases and J gave up 0 bases; unmatched junction bases: 11. DNA for the CDR3: TGTGCCAGCAGCCCGACCATGGGACTACCCAGCACAGATACGCAGTATTTT. Amino acids: CASSPTMGLPSTDTQYF.

This clonotype was detected only a few times. The chain is built from TRBV21-1 and TRBJ2-7. TRBV21-1 constitutes a pseudogene. CDR3 size: 13 residues. The DNA of the CDR3 is TGTGCCAAAAGGTGGGGGAGTCCCTACGAGCAGTACTTC. It specifies CAKRWGSPYEQYF.

The chain combines TRBV5-5 with TRBJ2-5, with D possibly being TRBD1 or TRBD2 (5 bases each). CDR1 is SGHKS and CDR2 is YYEKEE in the germline V gene (reference sequence). V lost 4 bases and J 7 bases, leaving 14 bases between the germline ends. The CDR3 loop spans 13 amino acids. The CDR3 is CASSPGPPGTQYF. The DNA for the CDR3 is TGTGCCAGCAGCCCGGGACCACCCGGGACCCAGTACTTC.

The J gene is TRBJ2-1, the V gene TRBV4-1; D remains ambiguous. Judging by the DNA end, TRBJ2-7 fits better; the J call may be wrong. Germline lookup yields CDR1 MGHRA and CDR2 YSYEKL. The CDR3 length is 14 residues. CDR3 DNA sequence: TGCGCCAGCAGCCAAGTAGGGCAGTCCTACGAGCAGTACTTC. This gives the protein CASSQVGQSYEQYF.

The V call is TRBV5-1, the J call TRBJ2-1; 11 positions match TRBD2. The CDR3 totals 19 residues. V dropped 2 bases and J dropped 3; count of bases not matched to a gene: 13. Per the germline V gene, CDR1 is SGHRS and CDR2 is YFSETQ. CDR3 loop: CASSFPSGTSGKDYNEQFF. Here the CDR3 DNA reads TGCGCCAGCAGCTTTCCGTCCGGGACTAGCGGAAAAGACTACAATGAGCAGTTCTTC.

This clonotype turned up a few times. J is TRBJ2-3 and V is TRBV12-3 or TRBV12-4; no firm D call. Trimming cost V 4 bases and J 0 bases, with 17 bases left between them. The CDR3 sequence is 17 residues long. The CDR3 protein is CASSSPGGDFSTDTQYF. The CDR3 nucleotides read TGTGCCAGCAGTTCCCCTGGTGGTGACTTTAGCACAGATACGCAGTATTTT.

This chain joins TRBV7-2 and TRBJ2-3; the D gene could be TRBD1 or TRBD2 (5 bases each). Germline lookup yields CDR1 SGHTA and CDR2 FQGNSA. V was clipped by 1 base and J by 6 bases, with 8 bases between them. The CDR3 is 13 amino acids. CDR3 nucleotides: TGTGCCAGCAGCTTAGAGTGGGGGGATACGCAGTATTTT. Its translation: CASSLEWGDTQYF.

This clonotype was seen repeatedly, ten times or more. One junction end does not reproduce the germline sequence, and a read error may be involved. The chain employs TRBV5-1 and TRBJ2-7; D gene unclear. This CDR3 is built from 14 residues. Germline lookup yields CDR1 SGHRS and CDR2 YFSETQ. This CDR3 reads CASSLVAGSYEQYF. CDR3 DNA sequence: TGTGCCAGCAGCTTAGTCGCCGGCTCCTACGAGCAGTACTTC.